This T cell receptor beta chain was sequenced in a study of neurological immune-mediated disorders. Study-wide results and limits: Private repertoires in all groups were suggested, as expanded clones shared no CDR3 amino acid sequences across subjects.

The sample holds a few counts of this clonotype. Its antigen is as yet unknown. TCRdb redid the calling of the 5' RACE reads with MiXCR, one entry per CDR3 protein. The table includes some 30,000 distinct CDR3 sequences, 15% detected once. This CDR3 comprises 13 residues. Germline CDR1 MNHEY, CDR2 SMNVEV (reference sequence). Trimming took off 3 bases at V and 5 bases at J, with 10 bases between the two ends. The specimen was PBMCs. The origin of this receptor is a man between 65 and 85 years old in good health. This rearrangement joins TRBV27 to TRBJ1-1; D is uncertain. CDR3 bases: TGTGCCAGCAGTTTCTGGCGGGCGACTGAAGCTTTCTTT. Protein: CASSFWRATEAFF.